Following are 16 T cell receptor beta chains from one sample sequenced in a study of blood T cell repertoires in COVID-19. The method was immunoSEQ multiplex PCR; TCRdb's version includes in-frame clones alone and lacks a portion of them. The data contain 450,000 to 500,000 clones, roughly nine tenths of them singletons. Sequencing was carried out using PBMCs or T cells enriched from blood (not recorded which). The receptors derive from a woman in her late teens or twenties who had recovered from COVID-19.

The V call is TRBV6-6, the J call TRBJ2-5; the D gene is possibly TRBD1 (6 bases). With 8 bases removed from V and 5 bases from J, the gap between germline ends came to 15 bases. The germline V gene encodes CDR1 MNHNY and CDR2 SVGAGI (reference sequence). This CDR3 contains 13 residues. CDR3 amino acids: CASGTGLRETQYF. The CDR3 DNA is TGTGCCAGCGGCACAGGGTTACGGGAGACCCAGTACTTC.

V is TRBV5-1 and J is TRBJ1-2; tentatively, D is TRBD1 (5 bases). Germline lookup yields CDR1 SGHRS and CDR2 YFSETQ. This CDR3 has 14 amino acids. The germline V and J ends were trimmed by 4 bases and 7 bases, with 17 bases remaining between them. CDR3 bases: TGCGCCAGCAGCCTGAGCAGGGTGGAAGGTGGCTACACCTTC. This sequence encodes CASSLSRVEGGYTF.

V usage is TRBV27 and J usage is TRBJ1-2; 11 bases match TRBD1. The CDR3 runs to 16 residues. Germline V lookup: CDR1 MNHEY, CDR2 SMNVEV (reference sequence). Trimming cost V 4 bases and J 8 bases; bases outside gene matches: 12. CDR3 DNA sequence: TGTGCCAGCAGTTCTGGGAGGGACAGGGGGGTGAGCGGCTACACCTTC. The encoded protein is CASSSGRDRGVSGYTF.

This chain uses TRBV3-1 (or the pseudogene TRBV3-2) with TRBJ2-5; D is possibly TRBD2 (6 bases). Germline V CDR1 and CDR2: LGHDT, YNNKEL (reference sequence). The CDR3 sequence is 17 residues long. With 2 bases removed from V and 2 bases from J, the gap between germline ends came to 18 bases. The CDR3, as DNA: TGTGCCAGCAGCCAAACTGGACGGGGGTTACGTCAAGAGACCCAGTACTTC. It encodes CASSQTGRGLRQETQYF.

This chain links TRBV3-1 (or the pseudogene TRBV3-2) with TRBJ2-2; 8 bases fit TRBD2. The CDR3 is made up of 17 amino acids. The germline V gene has CDR1 LGHDT and CDR2 YNNKEL (reference sequence). Unmatched junction bases numbered 5, after V lost 1 base and J lost 1 base. The chain's CDR3 is CASSQGPAGGNTGELFF. The CDR3 nucleotides read TGTGCCAGCAGCCAAGGTCCCGCGGGGGGGAACACCGGGGAGCTGTTTTTT.

The chain recombines TRBV5-5 with TRBJ1-1; 7 positions match TRBD1. The CDR3 length is 13 residues. With 4 bases clipped from V and 2 bases from J, the junction kept 2 bases outside the gene matches. Germline CDR1 and CDR2: SGHKS and YYEKEE (reference sequence). The CDR3 loop reads CASSRQGNTEAFF. For the CDR3, the DNA is TGTGCCAGCAGCAGACAGGGAAACACTGAAGCTTTCTTT.

The rearrangement joins TRBV7-2 to TRBJ2-7; D is unresolved. This CDR3 comprises 16 residues. Trimming cost V 3 bases and J 7 bases, with 22 bases left between them. Germline V gene sequence: CDR1 SGHTA, CDR2 FQGNSA. The CDR3 protein is CASSFDGLARVQEQYF. The CDR3 nucleotides are TGTGCCAGCAGCTTCGACGGGTTAGCCCGAGTTCAGGAGCAGTACTTC.

The chain joins TRBV30 to TRBJ1-3, with a weak D call TRBD1 (6 bases). The CDR3 sequence is 13 residues long. CDR1 is GTSNPN, CDR2 SVGIG, per germline (reference sequence). V was clipped by 7 bases and J by 2 bases, with 12 bases between them. CDR3 in amino acids: CAFGGSPGNTIYF. In DNA form, the CDR3 reads TGTGCCTTTGGGGGCAGCCCTGGAAACACCATATATTTT.

The rearrangement links TRBV28 to TRBJ2-7, with 12 bases fitting TRBD1. Germline trimming cut 7 bases from V and 6 bases from J; bases unmatched to any gene: 10. The V gene's germline CDR1 is MDHEN and CDR2 SYDVKM. The CDR3 runs 15 residues. The CDR3 spells CASTNRDRGLSEQYF. In nucleotides, the CDR3 is TGTGCCAGCACCAACCGGGACAGGGGGCTGAGCGAGCAGTACTTC.

Regarding this clone: The identical CDR3 is also encoded by other nucleotide sequences in the sample. The V gene is TRBV30, the J gene TRBJ1-5, with D tentatively TRBD1 (5 bases). Looked up from germline, CDR1 is GTSNPN and CDR2 is SVGIG (reference sequence). The germline V and J ends were trimmed by 1 base and 4 bases, with 11 bases remaining between them. This CDR3 is 14 amino acids long. CDR3 protein: CAWSAGQGNQPQHF. The CDR3 region has the DNA TGTGCCTGGAGTGCTGGGCAGGGTAATCAGCCCCAGCATTTT.

The gene calls are TRBV11-2 and TRBJ2-2; 7 nucleotides agree with TRBD2. Unmatched junction bases numbered 7, after V lost 4 bases and J lost 5 bases. Germline V lookup: CDR1 SGHAT, CDR2 FQNNGV. There are 15 residues in the CDR3. This chain's CDR3 is CASSSSGEGTGELFF. The CDR3 coding sequence is TGTGCCAGCAGCTCCTCCGGGGAGGGAACCGGGGAGCTGTTTTTT. The entire variable domain, with the rest obtained from reference TRBV11-2 and TRBJ2-2, is as follows: EAGVAQSPRYKIIEKRQSVAFWCNPISGHATLYWYQQILGQGPKLLIQFQNNGVVDDSQLPKDRFSAERLKGVDSTLKIQPAKLEDSAVYLCASSSSGEGTGELFFGEGSRLTVL.

The gene calls are TRBV4-1 and TRBJ2-7, with unresolved D. V was trimmed by 1 base and J by 3 bases, leaving 7 bases between them. The CDR3 has 13 amino acids. From germline, CDR1 is MGHRA and CDR2 YSYEKL. The CDR3 nucleotides read TGCGCCAGCAGCCAAGCTTCAGGCTACGAGCAGTACTTC. Translated: CASSQASGYEQYF.

This clone was observed a single time. The chain uses TRBV6-5 and TRBJ2-3, with 8 bases lining up with TRBD2. Unmatched junction bases numbered 4, after V lost 7 bases and J lost 1 base. Germline V gene sequence: CDR1 MNHEY, CDR2 SVGAGI. The CDR3 length is 14 residues. The DNA for the CDR3 is TGTGCCAGCACCACCGGGGGGGGCACAGATACGCAGTATTTT. As protein: CASTTGGGTDTQYF.

The chain joins TRBV30 to TRBJ1-2; D is uncertain. The germline V gene encodes CDR1 GTSNPN and CDR2 SVGIG (reference sequence). This CDR3 has 12 amino acids. Trimming removed 1 base from V and 4 bases from J, with 7 bases in between. The CDR3 DNA reads TGTGCCTGGAGTGATTCTTCCTATGGCTACACCTTC. This encodes CAWSDSSYGYTF.

The CDR3 region has the DNA TGTGCCAGCAGCTTGGAAATAGGACAGGGGCTTAATGGCTACACCTTC. It is translated as CASSLEIGQGLNGYTF. The rearrangement links TRBV5-5 to TRBJ1-2; 9 bases agree with TRBD1. Trimming cost V 0 bases and J 6 bases; bases outside gene matches: 9. This CDR3 is built from 16 residues. CDR1 and CDR2 from the germline V gene are SGHKS and YYEKEE (reference sequence).

The rearrangement links TRBV7-2 to TRBJ2-3; no clear D. Deletions cut 4 bases from V and 2 bases from J, with 10 bases between. The CDR3 contains 14 residues. The germline gives CDR1 SGHTA, CDR2 FQGNSA. The CDR3 sequence: CASSSTHDTDTQYF. As DNA, the CDR3 is TGTGCCAGCAGCTCCACTCACGACACAGATACGCAGTATTTT.